The 30 T cell receptor beta chains listed next were all sequenced from one sample in a study of blood T cell repertoires in COVID-19. The table came from immunoSEQ multiplex PCR; TCRdb's copy has only in-frame clones and leaves some out. The data hold about 270,000 clones, with 88% observed a single time. Source material: PBMCs or T cells enriched from blood (not recorded which). The receptors derive from a woman in her forties or fifties who had recovered from COVID-19.

The chain combines TRBV7-2 with TRBJ1-6; 9 bases match TRBD1. The CDR3 has 16 amino acids. Germline CDR1 is SGHTA and CDR2 is FQGNSA. Germline trimming cut 2 bases from V and 7 bases from J; bases unmatched to any gene: 6. DNA for the CDR3: TGTGCCAGCAGCTTACTTTGGGACAGGGCGAATTCACCCCTCCACTTT. It encodes CASSLLWDRANSPLHF.

J is TRBJ2-2 and V is TRBV5-1, with D possibly TRBD2 on 5 matching bases. The CDR3 runs 17 residues. The V end was cut by 1 base, the J end by 1 base, with 14 bases between. CDR1 SGHRS and CDR2 YFSETQ come from the germline V gene. For the CDR3, the DNA is TGCGCCAGCAGCTTGATTCGTGGGAGCGAGAACACCGGGGAGCTGTTTTTT. Its translation: CASSLIRGSENTGELFF.

The chain has TRBV19 and TRBJ2-5; possible D gene TRBD1, 6 bases. The V gene's germline CDR1 is LNHDA and CDR2 SQIVND (reference sequence). V lost 3 bases, J lost 5 bases, and 10 bases lay in between. The CDR3 has 13 residues. The CDR3 DNA follows: TGTGCCAGTAGTATGGGGGCCAGCGAGACCCAGTACTTC. It yields the protein CASSMGASETQYF.

The rearrangement uses TRBV4-3 and TRBJ2-1; D not certain. CDR1 and CDR2 (germline): LGHNA, YSLEER. The CDR3 covers 16 residues. The V end lost 1 base, the J end lost 0 bases, and 10 bases lay between the germline ends. This chain's CDR3 is CASSQAVLSSYNEQFF. For the CDR3, the DNA is TGCGCCAGCAGCCAAGCTGTGCTAAGCTCCTACAATGAGCAGTTCTTC.

This chain joins TRBV19 and TRBJ2-7; 7 bases align to TRBD1. The CDR3 spans 15 residues. V gave up 6 bases and J gave up 0 bases; unmatched junction bases: 8. The V gene's germline CDR1 is LNHDA and CDR2 SQIVND (reference sequence). This CDR3 reads CASSPTGKSSYEQYF. The CDR3 DNA is TGTGCCAGTAGCCCGACAGGGAAGAGCTCCTACGAGCAGTACTTC.

CDR3 amino acids: CASSSAPGGWDIQYF. The CDR3 nucleotides are TGTGCCAGCAGCTCCGCCCCAGGGGGTTGGGACATTCAGTACTTC. This sequence joins TRBV7-2 and TRBJ2-4, with 7 bases aligning to TRBD1. The V gene's germline CDR1 is SGHTA and CDR2 FQGNSA. The V segment lost 4 bases and the J segment 8 bases; nucleotides outside the gene matches: 11. The CDR3 length is 15 residues.

The genes are TRBV11-2 and TRBJ1-5, with D possibly matching TRBD1 (6 bases). The CDR3 is 15 amino acids. In germline, CDR1 is SGHAT, CDR2 FQNNGV. V gave up 2 bases and J gave up 4 bases, with 12 bases separating them. In nucleotides, the CDR3 is TGTGCCAGCAGCTTAAGAGGGCAGGGGAATCAGCCCCAGCATTTT. It is translated as CASSLRGQGNQPQHF.

This chain connects TRBV6-5 to TRBJ1-5; D may be TRBD1 (6 bases). Trimming left V 0 bases short and J 7 bases short, with 13 bases between. The CDR3 has 15 amino acids. Per germline, CDR1 MNHEY and CDR2 SVGAGI. CDR3 loop: CASSYSPGARQPQHF. The DNA of the CDR3 is TGTGCCAGCAGTTACTCGCCAGGGGCGCGGCAGCCCCAGCATTTT.

The V and J genes are TRBV4-2 and TRBJ2-3, with TRBD2 matching over 7 bases. This CDR3 is built from 13 residues. Per germline, CDR1 LGHNA and CDR2 YNFKEQ. The J segment lost 4 bases and the V segment lost 8 bases, leaving 6 bases of the junction unmatched. The CDR3 DNA reads TGTGCCAGCGGGGGGGTCAGTGCAGATACGCAGTATTTT. It codes for CASGGVSADTQYF.

The chain employs TRBV30 and TRBJ1-3; D is unclear. V lost 0 bases to trimming and J lost 4 bases, with 7 bases between them. Germline V gene sequence: CDR1 GTSNPN, CDR2 SVGIG (reference sequence). This CDR3 region has 13 residues. CDR3: CAWSVFKGNTIYF. The CDR3 DNA is TGTGCCTGGAGTGTTTTTAAAGGAAACACCATATATTTT. Full variable domain (rest looked up from reference TRBV30 and TRBJ1-3): SQTIHQWPATLVQPVGSPLSLECTVEGTSNPNLYWYRQAAGRGLQLLFYSVGIGQISSEVPQNLSASRPQDRQFILSSKKLLLSDSGFYLCAWSVFKGNTIYFGEGSWLTVV.

V usage is TRBV3-1 (or the pseudogene TRBV3-2) and J usage is TRBJ1-6, with D maybe TRBD1 (6 bases). Trimming shortened V by 1 base and J by 12 bases, and 16 bases separated the two germline ends. CDR1 is LGHDT and CDR2 is YNNKEL in the germline V gene (reference sequence). This CDR3 has 15 amino acids. The CDR3 bases are TGTGCCAGCAGCCAAGGCAGGACAGCTATTCAACCCCTCCACTTT. This sequence encodes CASSQGRTAIQPLHF.

J is TRBJ1-6 and V is TRBV27, with D possibly being TRBD1 (5 bases). V gave up 6 bases and J gave up 4 bases, with 16 bases separating them. The CDR3 contains 16 residues. The germline V gene has CDR1 MNHEY and CDR2 SMNVEV (reference sequence). CDR3 in amino acids: CASRPLDGHYNSPLHF. The CDR3 DNA is TGTGCCAGCAGGCCTTTAGACGGACATTATAATTCACCCCTCCACTTT.

This clone has a handful of counts. This chain connects TRBV3-1 (or the pseudogene TRBV3-2) to TRBJ2-7; 7 nucleotides align to TRBD1. With 0 bases clipped from V and 10 bases from J, the junction kept 3 bases outside the gene matches. From germline, CDR1 is LGHDT and CDR2 YNNKEL (reference sequence). The CDR3 loop spans 12 amino acids. The CDR3 region is CASSQETGIQYF. In DNA form, the CDR3 reads TGTGCCAGCAGCCAAGAGACAGGGATTCAGTACTTC.

The chain links TRBV19 to TRBJ2-4, with 8 bases identical to TRBD2. CDR1 and CDR2 (germline): LNHDA, SQIVND (reference sequence). The CDR3 has 15 residues. V shed 6 bases and J 0 bases; nucleotides not matched to a gene: 4. The CDR3 here is CASRGLEAAKNIQYF. The CDR3 nucleotides are TGTGCCAGTAGGGGACTAGAGGCAGCCAAAAACATTCAGTACTTC.

V and J are TRBV27 and TRBJ1-5; the match to TRBD1 covers 7 bases. There are 14 residues in the CDR3. The trim removed 3 bases at V and 7 bases at J, leaving 6 bases unmatched. Germline V gives CDR1 MNHEY, CDR2 SMNVEV (reference sequence). Written as DNA, the CDR3 is TGTGCCAGCAGTTTCACAGGGGCAAGCCAGCCCCAGCATTTT. This translates into CASSFTGASQPQHF.

This chain joins TRBV5-6 and TRBJ1-1; a weak D match, TRBD1 (5 bases). V gave up 0 bases and J gave up 5 bases, with 17 bases separating them. The CDR3 extends over 16 amino acids. Germline CDR1 is SGHDT and CDR2 is YYEEEE. The CDR3 loop reads CASSLEGGVGGTEAFF. CDR3 nucleotides: TGTGCCAGCAGCTTGGAAGGAGGAGTCGGGGGAACTGAAGCTTTCTTT.

V usage is TRBV10-3 and J usage is TRBJ1-2; D is unclear. Per the germline V gene, CDR1 is ENHRY and CDR2 is SYGVKD. V shed 3 bases and J shed 5 bases, with 7 bases lying between them. The CDR3 has 12 residues. Here the CDR3 reads CAISDSGYGYTF. Here the CDR3 DNA reads TGTGCCATCAGTGATTCGGGGTATGGCTACACCTTC.

This clone was seen once. This chain connects TRBV5-4 to TRBJ2-1; TRBD1 is a possible D gene (6 bases). This CDR3 is 13 amino acids long. Germline V gives CDR1 SGHNT, CDR2 YYREEE (reference sequence). Trimming took off 1 base at V and 5 bases at J, with 7 bases between the two ends. The CDR3 nucleotides are TGTGCCAGCAGCTTGTGGACAGACAATGAGCAGTTCTTC. This gives the protein CASSLWTDNEQFF.

This clone occurred a few times. The rearrangement links TRBV27 to TRBJ2-4; 12 bases fit TRBD2. The CDR3 contains 15 residues. Germline V CDR1 and CDR2: MNHEY, SMNVEV (reference sequence). The V and J ends lost 10 bases and 7 bases, in that order; junction bases with no gene match: 11. The CDR3 DNA sequence: TGTGCCATTCCCCGGAGACTAGCGGGAGTGAACATTCAGTACTTC. Translation: CAIPRRLAGVNIQYF.

The chain joins TRBV28 to TRBJ1-1; the match to TRBD1 covers 9 bases. Unmatched junction bases numbered 9, after V lost 5 bases and J lost 5 bases. Per the germline V gene, CDR1 is MDHEN and CDR2 is SYDVKM. The CDR3 contains 15 residues. CDR3 DNA: TGTGCCAGCAGTCGCCCTGGGGGACAGGGAACTGAAGCTTTCTTT. This gives the protein CASSRPGGQGTEAFF. The complete variable domain, with remaining parts taken from reference TRBV28 and TRBJ1-1, reads DVKVTQSSRYLVKRTGEKVFLECVQDMDHENMFWYRQDPGLGLRLIYFSYDVKMKEKGDIPEGYSVSREKKERFSLILESASTNQTSMYLCASSRPGGQGTEAFFGQGTRLTVV.

The chain couples TRBV7-6 to TRBJ2-2; 8 bases align to TRBD1. The CDR3 contains 15 residues. Per germline, CDR1 SGHVS and CDR2 FNYEAQ. J gave up 1 base and V 6 bases, and 4 bases lay outside the gene matches. CDR3 protein: CASRRQGKNTGELFF. Written as DNA, the CDR3 is TGTGCCAGCAGGCGACAGGGGAAGAACACCGGGGAGCTGTTTTTT.

The rearrangement uses TRBV20-1 and TRBJ1-4; a weak D match, TRBD1 (5 bases). This CDR3 is 15 amino acids long. Trimming stripped 3 bases from V and 4 bases from J, with 15 bases between. Per germline, CDR1 DFQATT and CDR2 SNEGSKA (reference sequence). The CDR3 region is CSASSREVGNEKLFF. The DNA of the CDR3 is TGCAGTGCTAGTTCCAGGGAAGTCGGTAATGAAAAACTGTTTTTT.

The V call is TRBV5-4, the J call TRBJ1-1, with a tentative D call TRBD1 (5 bases). This CDR3 region has 16 residues. Germline V gene data show CDR1 as SGHNT and CDR2 as YYREEE (reference sequence). The ends were cut back, 4 bases at V and 1 base at J, with 17 bases in the middle. CDR3 in amino acids: CASSPGGGHWNTEAFF. In DNA, the CDR3 is TGTGCCAGCAGCCCAGGTGGTGGACATTGGAACACTGAAGCTTTCTTT.

This clone was counted once. The CDR3 region is CASSPAPRGATNEKLFF. CDR3 DNA: TGTGCCAGCAGCCCTGCACCCAGGGGCGCAACTAATGAAAAACTGTTTTTT. The V call is TRBV7-2, the J call TRBJ1-4; tentative D call: TRBD1 (6 bases). Between the trimmed V and J ends, which lost 5 bases and 0 bases, there was a span of 16 bases. Germline CDR1 SGHTA, CDR2 FQGNSA. This CDR3 region has 17 residues.

The chain carries TRBV7-2 and TRBJ2-1; no clear D. V was pared by 2 bases and J by 15 bases, with 14 bases between. The germline V gene encodes CDR1 SGHTA and CDR2 FQGNSA. The CDR3 contains 12 residues. CDR3 in DNA: TGTGCCAGCAGCTTATCGGTCCCACAGCTGTTCTTC. Translation: CASSLSVPQLFF. Full variable domain (rest looked up from reference TRBV7-2 and TRBJ2-1): GAGVSQSPSNKVTEKGKDVELRCDPISGHTALYWYRQSLGQGLEFLIYFQGNSAPDKSGLPSDRFSAERTGGSVSTLTIQRTQQEDSAVYLCASSLSVPQLFFGPGTRLTVL.

This clone has just a few counts. The CDR3 coding sequence is TGTGCCAGCAGCTTAGAGGGACAGGGGGCCCTAGTGAACACTGAAGCTTTCTTT. It translates to CASSLEGQGALVNTEAFF. The chain employs TRBV7-9 and TRBJ1-1; 12 bases align to TRBD1. This CDR3 comprises 18 residues. V trimming: 1 base; J trimming: 0 bases; junction bases outside the gene matches: 6. Germline V gives CDR1 SEHNR, CDR2 FQNEAQ (reference sequence).

V gene TRBV24-1 combines with J gene TRBJ2-2, with 9 bases fitting TRBD1. Looked up from germline, CDR1 is KGHDR and CDR2 is SFDVKD. V gave up 0 bases and J gave up 4 bases; unmatched junction bases: 2. The CDR3 contains 16 residues. The CDR3 spells CATSDLGQGSTGELFF. CDR3 nucleotides: TGTGCCACCAGTGATTTGGGACAGGGGAGCACCGGGGAGCTGTTTTTT.

J is TRBJ2-7 and V is TRBV5-4, with D tentatively TRBD1 (5 bases). The CDR3 has 15 residues. Deletions cut 0 bases from V and 1 base from J, with 11 bases between. Germline V gives CDR1 SGHNT, CDR2 YYREEE (reference sequence). The CDR3: CASSLAAGISYEQYF. DNA of the CDR3: TGTGCCAGCAGCTTGGCGGCAGGGATTTCCTACGAGCAGTACTTC.

The chain carries TRBV15 and TRBJ2-5; TRBD1 might be the D (6 bases). The V end lost 1 base, the J end lost 5 bases, and 14 bases lay between the germline ends. This CDR3 has 15 residues. In germline, CDR1 is LNHNV, CDR2 YYDKDF (reference sequence). The CDR3 region has the DNA TGTGCCACCAGCAGAGTACAGGGCCTAGGGGAGACCCAGTACTTC. This gives the protein CATSRVQGLGETQYF.

The CDR3 bases are TGTGCCAGCAGGGCCCTCAACGAGCAGTACTTC. This gives the protein CASRALNEQYF. The chain carries TRBV28 and TRBJ2-7, with D hard to call. CDR1 and CDR2 from the germline V gene are MDHEN and SYDVKM. CDR3 length equals 11 residues. V gave up 6 bases and J gave up 5 bases, with 8 bases separating them.